The 4 T cell receptor beta chains given below trace back to one sample, sequenced in a study of identical twins' blood T cells. TCRdb used MiXCR to reprocess the 5' RACE reads, holding one entry per CDR3 protein. The sample comprises a few hundred thousand distinct CDR3 sequences, roughly 27% of which are singletons, and roughly 5.5% rests with the top ten. The sequenced material came from PBMCs. Source of these receptors: a woman aged 18-55 years in good health.

The V call is TRBV5-4, the J call TRBJ1-1; 8 bases agree with TRBD1. From germline, CDR1 is SGHNT and CDR2 YYREEE (reference sequence). The CDR3 runs 15 residues. V lost 4 bases and J lost 1; bases outside the gene matches: 6. Here the CDR3 DNA reads TGTGCCAGCAGCCCCTGGACAGGGCGGAACACTGAAGCTTTCTTT. Encoded protein: CASSPWTGRNTEAFF.

This clonotype was seen a handful of times. V usage is TRBV29-1 and J usage is TRBJ1-2; D remains unclear. In germline, CDR1 is SQVTM, CDR2 ANQGSEA. Trimming removed 3 bases at V and 7 bases at J, with 6 bases between. The CDR3 has 10 amino acids. The CDR3 spells CSVDEVGYTF. The DNA of the CDR3 is TGCAGCGTTGATGAGGTTGGCTACACCTTC.

Here the CDR3 DNA reads TGTGCCAGTAGTATGACAGCATTGAATCAGCCCCAGCATTTT. This gives the protein CASSMTALNQPQHF. V gene TRBV19 combines with J gene TRBJ1-5, with D possibly TRBD1 on 5 matching bases. V lost 3 bases to trimming and J lost 4 bases, with 10 bases between them. Germline V CDR1 and CDR2: LNHDA, SQIVND (reference sequence). The CDR3 is 14 residues long.

The sample holds one count of this clonotype. The chain joins TRBV7-9 to TRBJ1-1; possibly TRBD1 for D (5 bases). V was trimmed by 1 base and J by 5 bases, leaving 14 bases between them. Germline V gene sequence: CDR1 SEHNR, CDR2 FQNEAQ (reference sequence). The CDR3 runs 15 residues. The CDR3 DNA follows: TGTGCCAGCAGCTTAGGGAGGGACGGAGAGACTGAAGCTTTCTTT. This gives the protein CASSLGRDGETEAFF.